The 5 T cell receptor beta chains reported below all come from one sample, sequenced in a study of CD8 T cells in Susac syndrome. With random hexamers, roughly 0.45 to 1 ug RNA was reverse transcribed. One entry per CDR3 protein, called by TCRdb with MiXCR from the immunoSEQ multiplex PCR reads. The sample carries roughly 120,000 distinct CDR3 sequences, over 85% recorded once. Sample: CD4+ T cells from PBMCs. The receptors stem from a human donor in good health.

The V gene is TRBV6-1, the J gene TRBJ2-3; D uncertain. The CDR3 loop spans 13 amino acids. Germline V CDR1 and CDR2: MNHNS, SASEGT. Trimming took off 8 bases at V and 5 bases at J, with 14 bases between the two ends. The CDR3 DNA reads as TGTGCCAGCGGACCAGAGAGGATAGATACGCAGTATTTT. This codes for CASGPERIDTQYF.

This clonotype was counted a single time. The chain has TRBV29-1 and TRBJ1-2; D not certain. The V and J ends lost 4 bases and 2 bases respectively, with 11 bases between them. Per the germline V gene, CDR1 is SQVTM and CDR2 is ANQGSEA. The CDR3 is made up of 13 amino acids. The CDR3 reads CSVADSFNYGYTF. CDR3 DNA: TGCAGCGTTGCAGACTCGTTCAACTATGGCTACACCTTC.

The CDR3 bases are TGTGCCAGCAGCCAAGGGACTAGCGGGAGTTTACCGTGGGAGCAGTACTTC. Its protein product is CASSQGTSGSLPWEQYF. This sequence joins TRBV3-1 and TRBJ2-7, with TRBD2 matching 13 bases. Germline V gives CDR1 LGHDT, CDR2 YNNKEL (reference sequence). This CDR3 has 17 residues. Losses at the gene ends were 1 base for V and 7 bases for J; bases not matched to a gene: 10.

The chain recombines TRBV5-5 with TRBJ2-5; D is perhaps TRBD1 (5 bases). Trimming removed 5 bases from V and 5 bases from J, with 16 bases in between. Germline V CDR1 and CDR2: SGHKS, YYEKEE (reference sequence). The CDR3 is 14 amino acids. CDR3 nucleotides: TGTGCCAGCAGTTCACTACAGGAGAGGGAGACCCAGTACTTC. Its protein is CASSSLQERETQYF. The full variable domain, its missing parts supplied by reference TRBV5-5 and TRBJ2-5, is DAGVTQSPTHLIKTRGQQVTLRCSPISGHKSVSWYQQVLGQGPQFIFQYYEKEERGRGNFPDRFSARQFPNYSSELNVNALLLGDSALYLCASSSLQERETQYFGPGTRLLVL.

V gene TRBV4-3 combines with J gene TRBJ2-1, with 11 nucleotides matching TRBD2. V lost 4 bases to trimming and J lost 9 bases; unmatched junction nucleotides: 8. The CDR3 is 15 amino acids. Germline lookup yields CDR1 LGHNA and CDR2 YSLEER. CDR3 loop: CASSRLAGGPGEQFF. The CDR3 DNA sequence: TGCGCCAGCAGCCGGTTAGCGGGAGGGCCAGGTGAGCAGTTCTTC.